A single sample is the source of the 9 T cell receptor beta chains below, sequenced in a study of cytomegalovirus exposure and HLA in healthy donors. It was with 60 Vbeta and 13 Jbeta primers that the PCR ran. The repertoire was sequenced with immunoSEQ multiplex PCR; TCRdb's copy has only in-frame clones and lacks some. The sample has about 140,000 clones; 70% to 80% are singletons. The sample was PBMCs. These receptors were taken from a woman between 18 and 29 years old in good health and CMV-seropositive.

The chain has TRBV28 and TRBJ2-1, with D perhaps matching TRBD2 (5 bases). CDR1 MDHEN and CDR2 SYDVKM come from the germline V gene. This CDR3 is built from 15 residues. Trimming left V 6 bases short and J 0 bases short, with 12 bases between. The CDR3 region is CASSLLGSSYNEQFF. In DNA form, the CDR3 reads TGTGCCAGCAGCCTACTAGGGAGCTCCTACAATGAGCAGTTCTTC.

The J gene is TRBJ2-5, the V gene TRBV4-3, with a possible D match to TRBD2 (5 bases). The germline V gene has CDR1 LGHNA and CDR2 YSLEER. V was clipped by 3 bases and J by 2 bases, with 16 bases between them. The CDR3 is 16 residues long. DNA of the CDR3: TGCGCCAGCAGCCAGACACTAGGTGCGATACAAGAGACCCAGTACTTC. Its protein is CASSQTLGAIQETQYF.

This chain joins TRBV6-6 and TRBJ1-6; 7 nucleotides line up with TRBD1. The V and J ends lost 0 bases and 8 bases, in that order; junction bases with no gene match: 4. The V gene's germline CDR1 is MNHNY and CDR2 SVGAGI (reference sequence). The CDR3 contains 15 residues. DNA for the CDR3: TGTGCCAGCAGTTACTCAGGGGGCGGGGATTCACCCCTCCACTTT. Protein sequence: CASSYSGGGDSPLHF.

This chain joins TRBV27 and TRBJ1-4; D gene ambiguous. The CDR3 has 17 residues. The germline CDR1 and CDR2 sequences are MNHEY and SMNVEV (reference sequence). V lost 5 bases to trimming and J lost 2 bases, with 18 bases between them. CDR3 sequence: CASSPRGGRRTNEKLFF. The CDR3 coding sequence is TGTGCCAGCAGTCCCAGAGGAGGTCGGAGGACTAATGAAAAACTGTTTTTT. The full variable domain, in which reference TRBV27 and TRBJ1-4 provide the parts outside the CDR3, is EAQVTQNPRYLITVTGKKLTVTCSQNMNHEYMSWYRQDPGLGLRQIYYSMNVEVTDKGDVPEGYKVSRKEKRNFPLILESPSPNQTSLYFCASSPRGGRRTNEKLFFGSGTQLSVL.

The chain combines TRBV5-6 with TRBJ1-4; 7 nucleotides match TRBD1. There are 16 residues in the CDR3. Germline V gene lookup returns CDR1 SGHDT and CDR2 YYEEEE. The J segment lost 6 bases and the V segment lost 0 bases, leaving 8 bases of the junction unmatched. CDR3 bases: TGTGCCAGCAGCTTGGGAGGAGGGGGCGTCTATGAAAAACTGTTTTTT. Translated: CASSLGGGGVYEKLFF.

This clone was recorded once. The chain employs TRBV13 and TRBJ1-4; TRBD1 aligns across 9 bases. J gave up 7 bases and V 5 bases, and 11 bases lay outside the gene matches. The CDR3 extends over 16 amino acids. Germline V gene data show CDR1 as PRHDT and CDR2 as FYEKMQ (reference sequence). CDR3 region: CASSALTGTGIEKLFF. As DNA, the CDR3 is TGTGCCAGCAGCGCATTGACCGGGACAGGGATTGAAAAACTGTTTTTT.

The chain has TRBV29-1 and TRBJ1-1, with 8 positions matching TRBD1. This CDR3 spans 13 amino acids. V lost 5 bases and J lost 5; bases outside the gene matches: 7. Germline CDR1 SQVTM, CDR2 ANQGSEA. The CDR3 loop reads CSVLQGARTEAFF. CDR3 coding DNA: TGCAGCGTTTTGCAGGGGGCGCGGACTGAAGCTTTCTTT.

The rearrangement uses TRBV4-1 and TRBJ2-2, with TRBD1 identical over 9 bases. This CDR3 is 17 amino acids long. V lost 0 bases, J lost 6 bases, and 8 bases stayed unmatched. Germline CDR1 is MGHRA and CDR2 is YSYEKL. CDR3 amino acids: CASSQDRGQGRPGELFF. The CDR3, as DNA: TGCGCCAGCAGCCAAGATCGAGGACAGGGGAGGCCCGGGGAGCTGTTTTTT.

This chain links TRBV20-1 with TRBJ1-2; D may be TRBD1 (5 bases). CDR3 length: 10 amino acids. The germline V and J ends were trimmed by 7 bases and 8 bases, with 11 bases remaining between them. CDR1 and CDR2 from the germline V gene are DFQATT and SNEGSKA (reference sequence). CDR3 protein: CSGKGRGYTF. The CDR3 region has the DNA TGCAGTGGAAAGGGGCGAGGCTACACCTTC.